This T cell receptor beta chain was sequenced during a study of shared T cell receptors in the human thymus. V was shortened by 0 bases and J by 6 bases, with 4 bases between the two germline ends. Germline V gene lookup returns CDR1 SGDLS and CDR2 YYNGEE. The CDR3 is 12 residues long. Data came from immunoSEQ multiplex PCR; TCRdb stores just in-frame clones and leaves some out. The sample holds hundreds of thousands of clones, roughly 90% seen once. Concerning this clone itself: This specimen includes other DNA sequences encoding the same CDR3.

A further study also used this sample, focusing on human thymus T cells. This second study notes: Each of the donors was a healthy Finnish infant who was undergoing open corrective cardiac surgery for congenital heart defects. Thymus pieces cut out during corrective heart surgery were the tissue that was used. Related research found strongly overlapping thymic repertoires in unrelated individuals.

Source material: thymocytes. The TCR was taken from a boy under two years old with a congenital heart defect. The rearrangement links TRBV9 to TRBJ2-1, with unresolved D. CDR3 DNA: TGTGCCAGCAGCGTAGTATCCAATGAGCAGTTCTTC. As protein: CASSVVSNEQFF.